This T cell receptor beta chain is from a study of T cell responses to AZD1222 COVID-19 vaccine. Sequencing used immunoSEQ multiplex PCR; TCRdb keeps in-frame clones, though not all of them. The sample includes around 130,000 clones, about 91% of them seen just once. A note on this clone: Its target is unknown.

Study-wide points: Mostly white British, mostly female donors; authors suggested clonal diversity may be underestimated.

V gave up 6 bases and J gave up 2 bases, with 2 bases separating them. The CDR3 covers 11 residues. The V and J genes are TRBV12-3 or TRBV12-4 and TRBJ2-1; no clear D. The sequences come from peripheral blood, collected 28 days after the second AZD1222 dose. This clonotype originated in an adult who received the AZD1222 COVID-19 vaccine. CDR3 region: CASRTYNEQFF. CDR3 nucleotide sequence: TGTGCCAGCAGGACCTACAATGAGCAGTTCTTC.